The TCR beta chain under discussion was sequenced for a study of response to subunit inactivated influenza vaccine. This clonotype has at least ten counts. The antigen is undetermined. The CDR3 loop spans 13 amino acids. Trimming left V 2 bases short and J 2 bases short, with 7 bases between. Germline loops: CDR1 LGHNA, CDR2 YNFKEQ. One entry per CDR3 protein results from TCRdb running MiXCR on the RT-PCR reads. This table holds about 480,000 distinct CDR3 sequences, 9.5% to 13% found once. General observations from the study: Seasonal influenza vaccination, on each occasion, was suggested by the authors to recruit few new T cells.

Source: PBMCs from blood, taken roughly 48 days after vaccination. The rearrangement uses TRBV4-2 and TRBJ2-7; D ambiguous. This receptor was obtained from a man aged 50-59 years who received an inactivated influenza vaccine. Here the CDR3 reads CASSQPGPYEQYF. Here the CDR3 DNA reads TGTGCCAGCAGCCAACCGGGTCCCTACGAGCAGTACTTC.